Detailed here is one T cell receptor (beta chain). In the authors' workflow: Amplification with reference gene primers provided the estimates of nucleated cell counts. The repertoire was sequenced with immunoSEQ multiplex PCR; TCRdb's copy has only in-frame clones and lacks some. V and J calls and clone size follow that table, whereas D and trimming were derived from the DNA. The repertoire holds approximately 170,000 clones, less than 90% seen once, with 0.95% to 1.3% in the top ten. These data belong to a study of blood T cell repertoires in COVID-19. About the research overall: The study drew acute and convalescent COVID-19 samples from the United States, Italy and Spain. In each case, the material was cDNA or gDNA derived from T cells, B-cell-depleted T cells, or PBMCs.

Germline CDR1 SNHLY, CDR2 FYNNEI. CDR3 length: 14 residues. V gave up 6 bases and J gave up 4 bases; unmatched junction bases: 8. The clonotype comes from a man aged 25 to 40 with acute or convalescent COVID-19. The sample taken for sequencing was peripheral blood. The chain has TRBV2 and TRBJ2-5; 7 nucleotides agree with TRBD1. CDR3: CASSATGVTETQYF. The CDR3 DNA sequence: TGTGCCAGCAGCGCAACAGGGGTCACAGAGACCCAGTACTTC.